The rows below give T cell receptor beta chains drawn from one sample of a study of regulatory T cells in long-lasting Graves disease. TCRdb re-analysed the multiplex PCR reads in MiXCR, keeping a single row per CDR3 protein. The top ten hold less than 25% of the sample, which has 300,000 to 500,000 distinct CDR3 sequences, around 20% seen once. The sequencing here drew on peripheral blood mononuclear cells (PBMCs), taken when the disease was refractory, from a patient treated with antithyroid drugs. Every receptor here comes from a female donor with Graves disease. The CDR3 runs from the conserved cysteine through the conserved F or W. The D gene is left open where the match is weak. Some rows mark clone size as missing; the rest say once, few, many or name a class of expanded clone.

j_gene | v_gene | d_gene | abundance | CDR3aa | CDR3nt
TRBJ2-5 | TRBV7-2 | . | many | CASSLFRGWETQYF | TGTGCCAGCAGCTTATTCAGGGGATGGGAGACCCAGTACTTC
TRBJ2-7 | TRBV6-1 | . | many | CASRPLGASRVSEQYF | TGTGCCAGCAGACCACTCGGCGCGAGTCGTGTATCCGAGCAGTACTTC
TRBJ1-6 | TRBV18 | . | many | CASSPGGSPLHF | TGTGCCAGCTCCCCTGGTGGGTCACCCCTCCACTTT
TRBJ2-1 | TRBV6-1 | TRBD1 | . | CASIPIPGQGTYNEQFF | TGTGCCAGCATACCAATACCTGGACAGGGGACGTACAATGAGCAGTTCTTC
TRBJ1-1 | TRBV28 | . | many | CATGRMNTEAFF | TGTGCCACCGGACGGATGAACACTGAAGCTTTCTTT
TRBJ2-1 | TRBV11-2 | TRBD2 | many | CASSLGTSSYNEQFF | TGTGCCAGCAGCTTAGGGACTAGCTCCTACAATGAGCAGTTCTTC
TRBJ2-7 | TRBV6-1 | . | few | CASNSRVPYEQYF | TGTGCCAGCAACTCTAGGGTTCCCTACGAGCAGTACTTC
TRBJ1-2 | TRBV18 | . | few | CASPPPWVGYGYTF | TGTGCCAGCCCACCTCCTTGGGTGGGCTATGGCTACACCTTC
TRBJ1-1 | TRBV30 | . | many | CAWRGLVNTEAFF | TGTGCCTGGAGAGGTTTGGTGAACACTGAAGCTTTCTTT
TRBJ1-2 | TRBV4-3 | . | few | CASSQLSRQGGGYTF | TGCGCCAGCAGCCAATTATCAAGGCAGGGAGGTGGCTACACCTTC
TRBJ2-2 | TRBV28 | TRBD2 | many | CASSSGGGGHTGELFF | TGTGCCAGCAGCTCCGGGGGGGGCGGCCACACCGGGGAGCTGTTTTTT
TRBJ2-4 | TRBV20-1 | TRBD1 | . | CSARPSGQVVTKNIQYF | TGCAGTGCTAGACCCTCGGGACAGGTGGTAACCAAAAACATTCAGTACTTC
TRBJ1-1 | TRBV19 | . | few | CATVDSSRTEAFF | TGTGCCACTGTGGACTCGAGCAGGACTGAAGCTTTCTTT
TRBJ1-4 | TRBV18 | . | many | CASSGGSNEKLFF | TGTGCCAGCTCCGGGGGTTCTAATGAAAAACTGTTTTTT
TRBJ2-3 | TRBV7-2 | . | many | CASSLQGGGTDTQYF | TGTGCCAGCAGCCTACAGGGAGGGGGCACAGATACGCAGTATTTT
TRBJ1-1 | TRBV12-3/TRBV12-4 | . | few | CASRLGGGTEAFF | TGTGCCAGCAGGCTTGGGGGGGGCACTGAAGCTTTCTTT
TRBJ1-1 | TRBV6-2/TRBV6-3 | . | . | CASSSAKSLWGEAFF | TGTGCCAGCAGTTCCGCGAAGTCACTTTGGGGTGAAGCTTTCTTT
TRBJ2-7 | TRBV6-1 | . | . | CASTLGGHGSYEQYF | TGTGCCAGCACTCTAGGAGGTCACGGTTCCTACGAGCAGTACTTC
TRBJ2-3 | TRBV7-9 | TRBD2 | . | CASSISGRSTDTQYF | TGTGCCAGCAGCATTAGCGGGAGGAGCACAGATACGCAGTATTTT
TRBJ2-7 | TRBV7-3 | TRBD1 | . | CASIRTGVRLTYEQYF | TGTGCCAGCATCAGGACAGGGGTGAGGTTAACCTACGAGCAGTACTTC
TRBJ2-5 | TRBV28 | TRBD2 | . | CASSQSSGRGQETQYF | TGTGCCAGCAGTCAGTCTAGCGGGAGGGGCCAAGAGACCCAGTACTTC
TRBJ2-7 | TRBV6-1 | TRBD1 | many | CASSPRQGVYEQYF | TGTGCCAGCAGCCCCCGACAGGGAGTATACGAGCAGTACTTC
TRBJ1-1 | TRBV7-6 | . | . | CASSRRIGESTEAFF | TGTGCCAGCAGCCGGAGGATTGGGGAGAGCACTGAAGCTTTCTTT
TRBJ1-6 | TRBV7-2 | . | many | CASSLQGSDSPLHF | TGTGCCAGCAGCTTACAGGGGTCGGATTCACCCCTCCACTTT
TRBJ2-1 | TRBV12-3/TRBV12-4 | TRBD1 | . | CASSWTGIMNEQFF | TGTGCCAGCAGTTGGACAGGTATCATGAATGAGCAGTTCTTC
TRBJ2-5 | TRBV12-3/TRBV12-4 | . | many | CASSSGARDRETQYF | TGTGCCAGCAGTTCGGGGGCTCGGGATAGGGAGACCCAGTACTTC
TRBJ1-1 | TRBV20-1 | . | . | CSVCEGTRNTEAFF | TGCAGTGTCTGCGAGGGAACACGGAACACTGAAGCTTTCTTT
TRBJ1-2 | TRBV6-5 | TRBD1 | many | CASSYSARPGQGPRGYGYTF | TGTGCCAGCAGTTACTCTGCTCGCCCGGGACAGGGACCGAGAGGGTATGGCTACACCTTC
TRBJ1-4 | TRBV7-8 | TRBD1 | many | CASSPYRGPNEKLFF | TGTGCCAGCAGCCCATACAGGGGACCTAATGAAAAACTGTTTTTT
TRBJ1-1 | TRBV12-3/TRBV12-4 | TRBD1 | many | CASSFGGGTGVTEAFF | TGTGCCAGCAGTTTTGGGGGAGGGACAGGGGTAACTGAAGCTTTCTTT
TRBJ2-7 | TRBV3-1 | . | many | CASSQDPAGSYEQYF | TGTGCCAGCAGCCAAGATCCGGCAGGGTCCTACGAGCAGTACTTC
TRBJ1-3 | TRBV6-2/TRBV6-3 | . | . | CASSQTWGGNTIYF | TGTGCCAGCAGCCAGACATGGGGCGGAAACACCATATATTTT
TRBJ1-1 | TRBV7-9 | . | . | CASSPGPEAFF | TGTGCCAGCAGCCCGGGTCCGGAAGCTTTCTTT
TRBJ2-7 | TRBV11-2 | . | many | CASSLAADFSYEQYF | TGTGCCAGCAGCTTAGCGGCGGACTTTTCCTACGAGCAGTACTTC
TRBJ2-7 | TRBV4-2 | TRBD2 | few | CASSQEEGGPYEQYF | TGTGCCAGCAGCCAAGAGGAGGGAGGGCCCTACGAGCAGTACTTC
TRBJ2-5 | TRBV3-1 | TRBD1 | many | CASSQPGTGLSGETQYF | TGTGCCAGCAGCCAGCCGGGGACAGGGCTATCGGGGGAGACCCAGTACTTC